What follows describes a single T cell receptor beta chain. Using immunoSEQ multiplex PCR, the repertoire was profiled, and TCRdb retains in-frame clones only, with some absent. Of under 250,000 clones listed, 70% to 90% are singletons. With 5 bases clipped from V and 3 bases from J, the junction kept 10 bases outside the gene matches. This CDR3 is 16 amino acids long. Germline CDR1 SGHAT, CDR2 FQNNGV. These data come from a study of blood T cell repertoires in COVID-19. This TCR was sampled from a man between 18 and 35 years old with active or convalescent COVID-19. The genes are TRBV11-2 and TRBJ1-1, with 9 bases identical to TRBD1. Sequencing was performed on peripheral blood. CDR3 in amino acids: CASSPRDRVGDTEAFF. CDR3 coding DNA: TGTGCCAGCAGCCCTCGGGACAGGGTTGGGGACACTGAAGCTTTCTTT.